The rows below give T cell receptor beta chains drawn from one sample of a study of long-term antiretroviral therapy in people with HIV. The assay was immunoSEQ multiplex PCR, and TCRdb's table has in-frame clones only and misses some. In the table there are about 12,000 clones, about 81% of which are singletons. The specimen comprised unsorted PBMCs, sampled roughly 8 years after starting antiretroviral therapy. These receptor sequences come from a man over 45 with HIV. CDR3s leave out the opening cysteine and the closing phenylalanine or tryptophan. Clone size is shown for a subset of rows, as once, few, many or a class of expanded clone.

size	V	J	CDR3
NA	TRBV4-1	TRBJ1-3	ASSQDLLSSGNTIY
NA	TRBV7-8	TRBJ2-5	ASRGQGQETQY
NA	TRBV6-5	TRBJ1-2	ASSYSIRTGHGYT
NA	TRBV2	TRBJ1-6	ASIPKVFQGATPLH
NA	TRBV5-3	TRBJ1-5	ARSGGQPQH
NA	TRBV5-6	TRBJ1-5	ASSLQGSQPQH
NA	TRBV7-9	TRBJ2-6	ASSGQSGGVLT
NA	TRBV30	TRBJ1-2	AWSGVDRYGYT
NA	TRBV4-1	TRBJ1-2	ASSPDRGHYGYT
NA	TRBV7-2	TRBJ2-5	ASSLYLAGGPQTQY
NA	TRBV25-1	TRBJ1-1	ASGTENAEAF
NA	TRBV7-9	TRBJ2-7	ASSLAGDRLSYEQY
NA	TRBV19	TRBJ1-1	ASSDITGHLEAF
NA	TRBV2	TRBJ2-3	ASSEKGPIYTDTQY
NA	TRBV21-1	TRBJ1-4	ASSKSKGNEKLF
NA	TRBV5-3	TRBJ2-7	ARRRQAGSYEQY
once	TRBV2	TRBJ2-1	ASSDRFYNEQF
NA	TRBV5-6	TRBJ1-1	ASSLLRSNTEAF
NA	TRBV7-9	TRBJ2-1	ASSSTENEQF
NA	TRBV6-5	TRBJ1-1	ASSPGGGPNTEAF
NA	TRBV15	TRBJ1-5	ATSSWDRSNQPQH
NA	TRBV19	TRBJ1-4	ASSIDPGQGQKLF
few	TRBV4-1	TRBJ2-7	ASSQEETSYAQY
NA	TRBV27	TRBJ2-2	ASSPTSLLNTGELF
NA	TRBV5-6	TRBJ1-1	ASSLAEGSNTEAF
NA	TRBV2	TRBJ1-5	ASSTLLATH
NA	TRBV5-6	TRBJ1-2	ASSLAPDSGVGYT
NA	TRBV19	TRBJ1-2	ASSLQGTGGDYGYT
NA	TRBV9	TRBJ2-3	ASSVGVRTSGNTQY
NA	TRBV9	TRBJ1-1	ASSEGGSMNTEAF
NA	TRBV19	TRBJ2-1	ASSMLRLANNEQF
NA	TRBV5-4	TRBJ2-7	ASSLQRGMEQY
NA	TRBV7-2	TRBJ2-7	ASSPRGHEQY
NA	TRBV5-8	TRBJ1-1	ASSWGLSGATEAF
NA	TRBV7-3	TRBJ2-1	ASSPHNSGYNEQF
few	TRBV7-9	TRBJ2-1	AAPPPRGGNEQF
NA	TRBV7-2	TRBJ1-6	ASSHRQGSQSSYNSPLH
NA	TRBV6-1	TRBJ2-2	ASRDFNTGELF
NA	TRBV5-4	TRBJ2-2	ASSLVTGAWYLPGELF
once	TRBV27	TRBJ2-7	ASSLRGTYEQY
NA	TRBV27	TRBJ1-6	ASSLTGGHSPLH
few	TRBV5-1	TRBJ1-2	ASSFDPGTAYGYT
NA	TRBV6-1	TRBJ1-6	ASERPGDNSPLH
NA	TRBV5-6	TRBJ2-7	ASTLAGGPYEQY
NA	TRBV6-5	TRBJ2-7	ASSSRPPGYEQY
NA	TRBV6-1	TRBJ2-7	ATGPGQASEQY
few	TRBV6-5	TRBJ2-7	ASSLGTSGGYEQY
few	TRBV6-6	TRBJ1-2	ASSTQESYGYT
once	TRBV19	TRBJ2-7	ASSPRDSPYEQY
once	TRBV27	TRBJ2-7	ASSLLIGGATYEQY
few	TRBV27	TRBJ1-5	ASRAGLSNQPQH
NA	TRBV29-1	TRBJ1-1	SVLLPWTDRTEAF
NA	TRBV10-2	TRBJ1-5	ASRGGNQPQH
NA	TRBV9	TRBJ2-3	ASSSSPRDSTDTQY
NA	TRBV6-5	TRBJ2-4	ASRGDKNIQY
NA	TRBV6-6	TRBJ2-4	ASKGEAKNIQY
NA	TRBV5-6	TRBJ2-5	ASSLVVRETQY